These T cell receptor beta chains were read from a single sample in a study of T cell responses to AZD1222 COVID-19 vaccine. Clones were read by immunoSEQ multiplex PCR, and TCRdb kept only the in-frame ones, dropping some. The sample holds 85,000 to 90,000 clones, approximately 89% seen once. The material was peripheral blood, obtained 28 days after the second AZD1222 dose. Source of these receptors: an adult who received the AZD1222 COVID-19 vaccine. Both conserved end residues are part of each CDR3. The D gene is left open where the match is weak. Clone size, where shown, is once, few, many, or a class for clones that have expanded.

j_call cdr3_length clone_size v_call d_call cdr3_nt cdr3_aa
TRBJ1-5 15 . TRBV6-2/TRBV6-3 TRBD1 TGTGCCAGCAGTTACTCCGGGACAGAGAATCAGCCCCAGCATTTT CASSYSGTENQPQHF
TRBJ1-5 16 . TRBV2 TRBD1 TGTGCCAGCAGTACTCGACAGGGGTTGGGCAATCAGCCCCAGCATTTT CASSTRQGLGNQPQHF
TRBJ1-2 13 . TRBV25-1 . TGTGCCAGCAGTGAAGGGACATTCCATGGCTACACCTTC CASSEGTFHGYTF
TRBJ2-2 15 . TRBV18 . TGTGCCAGCTCACCACTGTCTGCAAACACCGGGGAGCTGTTTTTT CASSPLSANTGELFF
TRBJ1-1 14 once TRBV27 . TGTGCCAGCAGTCCCGGGACGGTTGGGAGACAAGCTTTCTTT CASSPGTVGRQAFF
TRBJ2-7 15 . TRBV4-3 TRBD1 TGCGCCAGCAGCCAACGGACAGGGGGCCTGTCTGAGCAGTACTTC CASSQRTGGLSEQYF
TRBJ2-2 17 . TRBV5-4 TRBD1 TGTGCCAGCAGCTCGAGAGGACAGGGCGGGGACACCGGGGAGCTGTTTTTT CASSSRGQGGDTGELFF
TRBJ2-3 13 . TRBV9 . TGTGCCAGCAGCCCAGGGTCCGGAGATACGCAGTATTTT CASSPGSGDTQYF
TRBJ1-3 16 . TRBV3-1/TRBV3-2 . TGTGCCAGCAGCCAGGGCGGAGGGAGCTCTGGAAACACCATATATTTT CASSQGGGSSGNTIYF
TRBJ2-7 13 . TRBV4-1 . TGCGCCAGCAGCCAAGACAGGACCTACGAGCAGTACTTC CASSQDRTYEQYF
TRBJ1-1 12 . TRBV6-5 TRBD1 TGTGCCAGCAGTTCCAGGGGGCGTGAAGCTTTCTTT CASSSRGREAFF
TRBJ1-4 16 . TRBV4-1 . TGCGCCAGCAGCCAAGTCCGAGTGGGGATAGATGAAAAACTGTTTTTT CASSQVRVGIDEKLFF
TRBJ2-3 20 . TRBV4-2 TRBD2 TGTGCCAGCAGCCAGCAACAATCACTGTCTAGCGGGGGGCACACAGATACGCAGTATTTT CASSQQQSLSSGGHTDTQYF
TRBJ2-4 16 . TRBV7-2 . TGTGCCAGCAGCTTATATGCGGGCGCCGGCCAAAACATTCAGTACTTC CASSLYAGAGQNIQYF
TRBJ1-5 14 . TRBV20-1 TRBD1 TGCAGTGCTAGTCAAGGGGGCGGCAATCAGCCCCAGCATTTT CSASQGGGNQPQHF
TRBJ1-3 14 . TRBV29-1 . TGCAGCGTCCGAGGGTTGTCCTCTGGAAACACCATATATTTT CSVRGLSSGNTIYF
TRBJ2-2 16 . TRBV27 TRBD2 TGTGCCAGCAGCCGGATAGGGACTAGCGGCACCGGGGAGCTGTTTTTT CASSRIGTSGTGELFF
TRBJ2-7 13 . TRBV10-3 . TGTGCCATCAGTAACAGAGCTACCTACGAGCAGTACTTC CAISNRATYEQYF
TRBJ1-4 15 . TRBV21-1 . TGTGCCAGCAGGATAGGACAGGGGCCTAATGAAAAACTGTTTTTT CASRIGQGPNEKLFF
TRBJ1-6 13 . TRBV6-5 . TGTGCCAGCAGCGTAGGTCAGCATTCACCCCTCCACTTT CASSVGQHSPLHF